A single sample is the source of the 25 T cell receptor beta chains below, sequenced in a study of long-term antiretroviral therapy in people with HIV. Running of the v3.0 immunoSEQ assay took place at survey level. The data were produced by immunoSEQ multiplex PCR, yet TCRdb's version contains in-frame clones alone and is incomplete. The table lists 15,000 to 20,000 clones, roughly 90% of them singletons. This material consisted of unsorted PBMCs, taken 0.7 years before starting antiretroviral therapy. The receptors derive from a man aged 45-60 years with HIV.

The rearrangement joins TRBV29-1 to TRBJ2-5, with 10 bases identical to TRBD2. The germline CDR1 and CDR2 sequences are SQVTM and ANQGSEA. The length of the CDR3 is 16 residues. The ends lost 2 bases at V and 4 bases at J; junction bases unmatched: 10. CDR3 DNA: TGCAGCGTTGAATCGCTAGCGGGGGTACCGGGAGAGACCCAGTACTTC. This sequence encodes CSVESLAGVPGETQYF.

This clone was seen once. The CDR3 DNA is TGCGCCAGCAGCTTGGAGTCTACAGGGGGTGCAGATACGCAGTATTTT. This codes for CASSLESTGGADTQYF. The V gene is TRBV5-1, the J gene TRBJ2-3; TRBD1 agrees at 8 bases. J lost 4 bases, V lost 0 bases, and 7 bases had no gene match. The CDR3 consists of 16 residues. CDR1 SGHRS and CDR2 YFSETQ come from the germline V gene.

CDR3 residues: CSATGGYGYTF. DNA of the CDR3: TGCAGTGCAACAGGGGGCTATGGCTACACCTTC. The gene calls are TRBV20-1 and TRBJ1-2; 8 nucleotides agree with TRBD1. With V trimmed by 6 bases and J by 4 bases, 1 base remained unmatched. This CDR3 contains 11 residues. Germline-derived CDR1 and CDR2 are DFQATT and SNEGSKA (reference sequence).

The chain joins TRBV15 to TRBJ2-7; TRBD1 agrees at 10 bases. Trimming cost V 3 bases and J 3 bases; bases outside gene matches: 5. The CDR3 sequence is 15 residues long. The germline V gene encodes CDR1 LNHNV and CDR2 YYDKDF (reference sequence). This CDR3 is CATSRGRDRGYEQYF. The CDR3 nucleotides are TGTGCCACCAGCAGGGGCCGGGACAGGGGCTACGAGCAGTACTTC. The full variable domain, in which reference TRBV15 and TRBJ2-7 provide the parts outside the CDR3, is DAMVIQNPRYQVTQFGKPVTLSCSQTLNHNVMYWYQQKSSQAPKLLFHYYDKDFNNEADTPDNFQSRRPNTSFCFLDIRSPGLGDTAMYLCATSRGRDRGYEQYFGPGTRLTVT.

The chain has TRBV5-1 and TRBJ2-1; 12 bases match TRBD2. J gave up 4 bases and V 2 bases, and 7 bases lay outside the gene matches. This CDR3 spans 17 amino acids. The germline gives CDR1 SGHRS, CDR2 YFSETQ. The CDR3 spells CASSFRQTSGGYNEQFF. The CDR3 DNA reads TGCGCCAGCAGCTTTCGCCAGACTAGCGGGGGATACAATGAGCAGTTCTTC.

J is TRBJ2-7 and V is TRBV10-1; no clear D. This CDR3 has 13 residues. Germline V CDR1 and CDR2: WNHNN, SYGVQD (reference sequence). The ends were cut back, 3 bases at V and 0 bases at J, with 6 bases in the middle. CDR3 sequence: CASSDGPSYEQYF. The CDR3 DNA is TGCGCCAGCAGTGACGGGCCCTCCTACGAGCAGTACTTC.

The chain employs TRBV5-4 and TRBJ1-4; TRBD1 aligns across 10 bases. Looked up from germline, CDR1 is SGHNT and CDR2 is YYREEE (reference sequence). The CDR3 contains 16 residues. The V and J ends lost 3 bases and 0 bases, in that order; junction bases with no gene match: 2. The CDR3 loop is CASSSGTGATNEKLFF. The CDR3 DNA sequence: TGTGCCAGCAGCTCTGGGACAGGGGCAACTAATGAAAAACTGTTTTTT.

The chain joins TRBV5-1 to TRBJ2-2, with D maybe TRBD2 (5 bases). This CDR3 spans 12 amino acids. V lost 5 bases, J lost 6 bases, and 8 bases lay in between. Germline V gene data show CDR1 as SGHRS and CDR2 as YFSETQ. The CDR3 loop is CASRRVAGELFF. Here the CDR3 DNA reads TGCGCCAGCAGGCGGGTCGCCGGGGAGCTGTTTTTT.

The gene calls are TRBV30 and TRBJ1-5; D is ambiguous. The CDR3 runs 14 residues. Germline V CDR1 and CDR2: GTSNPN, SVGIG (reference sequence). V was cut by 0 bases and J by 6 bases, with 12 bases left in between. The CDR3 region is CAWSVSYGGQPQHF. The CDR3 region has the DNA TGTGCCTGGAGTGTATCTTACGGCGGTCAGCCCCAGCATTTT.

J is TRBJ2-5 and V is TRBV7-9; tentatively, D is TRBD1 (6 bases). The germline V gene has CDR1 SEHNR and CDR2 FQNEAQ (reference sequence). With 0 bases removed from V and 5 bases from J, the gap between germline ends came to 16 bases. This CDR3 has 16 residues. CDR3 sequence (DNA): TGTGCCAGCAGCTTAGCAACAGGGAGTACGAGGGAGACCCAGTACTTC. It is translated as CASSLATGSTRETQYF.

V gene TRBV29-1 combines with J gene TRBJ1-4, with D perhaps matching TRBD1 (6 bases). This CDR3 is built from 14 residues. The ends were cut back, 7 bases at V and 7 bases at J, with 19 bases in the middle. Germline V lookup: CDR1 SQVTM, CDR2 ANQGSEA. CDR3 DNA sequence: TGCAGCGCCCGACGTAGGGGGGGCGTTGAAAAACTGTTTTTT. It encodes CSARRRGGVEKLFF.

V is TRBV6-6 and J is TRBJ1-5, with D uncertain. The ends were cut back, 2 bases at V and 5 bases at J, with 10 bases in the middle. The CDR3 loop spans 14 amino acids. Germline V gene lookup returns CDR1 MNHNY and CDR2 SVGAGI (reference sequence). DNA of the CDR3: TGTGCCAGCAGTTACATAACAGAGGATCAGCCCCAGCATTTT. Translated: CASSYITEDQPQHF.

The rearrangement links TRBV19 to TRBJ2-7; D remains ambiguous. With 3 bases removed from V and 1 base from J, the gap between germline ends came to 10 bases. CDR1 LNHDA and CDR2 SQIVND come from the germline V gene (reference sequence). The CDR3 covers 14 residues. The CDR3 nucleotides are TGTGCCAGTAGTATGATAGGGATTTCCTACGAGCAGTACTTC. Amino acids: CASSMIGISYEQYF.

This sequence joins TRBV29-1 and TRBJ2-7; D not resolved. The germline gives CDR1 SQVTM, CDR2 ANQGSEA. With 1 base removed from V and 12 bases from J, the gap between germline ends came to 13 bases. The CDR3 is 11 amino acids. CDR3 residues: CSVEVAALLYF. The CDR3 DNA follows: TGCAGCGTTGAAGTGGCGGCCCTCTTGTACTTC.

This sequence joins TRBV6-6 and TRBJ2-7; D possibly corresponds to TRBD2 (5 bases). V lost 0 bases to trimming and J lost 7 bases, with 7 bases between them. Germline V lookup: CDR1 MNHNY, CDR2 SVGAGI (reference sequence). This CDR3 has 12 amino acids. CDR3 region: CASSYSREEQYF. The DNA for the CDR3 is TGTGCCAGCAGTTACTCGAGGGAGGAGCAGTACTTC.

The DNA for the CDR3 is TGTGCCTGGAGCCGGACTTTGACTAGCGGGACGGATGAGCAGTTCTTC. Residues: CAWSRTLTSGTDEQFF. This chain connects TRBV30 to TRBJ2-1, with 11 bases matching TRBD2. V lost 3 bases, J lost 8 bases, and 12 bases stayed unmatched. This CDR3 is 16 amino acids long. Looked up from germline, CDR1 is GTSNPN and CDR2 is SVGIG (reference sequence).

The gene calls are TRBV13 and TRBJ2-1; D unresolved. Germline CDR1 reads PRHDT; CDR2 reads FYEKMQ (reference sequence). CDR3 size: 13 residues. V was clipped by 1 base and J by 6 bases, with 7 bases between them. CDR3 nucleotide sequence: TGTGCCAGCAGCTTAGTCCGCGGCAATGAGCAGTTCTTC. Translating it yields CASSLVRGNEQFF.

This rearrangement joins TRBV29-1 to TRBJ2-7, with a tentative D call TRBD1 (6 bases). CDR1 is SQVTM, CDR2 ANQGSEA, per germline. The CDR3 length is 13 residues. Trimming stripped 6 bases from V and 2 bases from J, with 14 bases between. The CDR3 bases are TGCAGCGTGGACTTCAGGGGAACCTACGAGCAGTACTTC. Amino acids: CSVDFRGTYEQYF.

This chain connects TRBV19 to TRBJ2-4, with D tentatively TRBD1 (5 bases). V was shortened by 1 base and J by 13 bases, with 14 bases between the two germline ends. Germline V gives CDR1 LNHDA, CDR2 SQIVND (reference sequence). CDR3 length: 13 residues. This CDR3 reads CASSIGQGGAQYF. The DNA of the CDR3 is TGTGCCAGTAGTATAGGGCAGGGTGGCGCGCAGTACTTC.

The genes are TRBV9 and TRBJ2-3; TRBD1 matches at 7 bases. CDR1 is SGDLS and CDR2 is YYNGEE in the germline V gene. The V and J ends lost 8 bases and 5 bases, in that order; junction bases with no gene match: 5. CDR3 length: 12 amino acids. In DNA form, the CDR3 reads TGTGCCAGTACAGGGGATCGAGATACGCAGTATTTT. It codes for CASTGDRDTQYF.

The chain employs TRBV7-2 and TRBJ2-3, with no clear D. This CDR3 is built from 16 residues. Trimming left V 0 bases short and J 4 bases short, with 14 bases between. Germline V gene lookup returns CDR1 SGHTA and CDR2 FQGNSA. The CDR3 nucleotides are TGTGCCAGCAGCTTAGCGGGCGCGACGTCCCCAGATACGCAGTATTTT. It encodes CASSLAGATSPDTQYF.

The gene calls are TRBV13 and TRBJ2-1; D uncertain. V was trimmed by 5 bases and J by 0 bases, leaving 8 bases between them. CDR3 length: 14 amino acids. Germline values: CDR1 PRHDT, CDR2 FYEKMQ (reference sequence). The CDR3 is CASSKTDSYNEQFF. DNA for the CDR3: TGTGCCAGCAGCAAAACGGACTCCTACAATGAGCAGTTCTTC.

The chain couples TRBV30 to TRBJ1-2; the match to TRBD1 covers 10 bases. The CDR3 totals 14 residues. Germline CDR1 GTSNPN, CDR2 SVGIG (reference sequence). Trimming took 2 bases from V and 7 from J; bases not matched to a gene: 7. The CDR3 is CAWSLGQGRGGYTF. The CDR3 DNA follows: TGTGCCTGGAGTTTGGGACAGGGGAGGGGTGGCTACACCTTC.

The gene calls are TRBV6-5 and TRBJ2-7; 8 nucleotides align to TRBD2. V shed 0 bases and J 5 bases; nucleotides not matched to a gene: 9. The CDR3 totals 16 residues. Germline CDR1 and CDR2: MNHEY and SVGAGI. CDR3 loop: CASSYSRTGGPNEQYF. The CDR3 DNA reads TGTGCCAGCAGTTACTCACGGACGGGGGGGCCTAACGAGCAGTACTTC.

The rearrangement uses TRBV4-3 and TRBJ2-7; D tentatively fits TRBD1 or TRBD2 (5 bases each). The CDR3 has 13 residues. V was shortened by 6 bases and J by 3 bases, with 12 bases between the two germline ends. Germline CDR1 reads LGHNA; CDR2 reads YSLEER. CDR3 loop: CASSPGTHYEQYF. CDR3 bases: TGCGCCAGCAGTCCCGGGACCCACTACGAGCAGTACTTC.